This T cell receptor beta chain was sequenced for a study of cytomegalovirus exposure and HLA in healthy donors. The V gene lost 3 bases and the J gene lost 3 bases, with 11 bases spanning the gap. Germline V lookup: CDR1 MDHEN, CDR2 SYDVKM. The CDR3 has 14 amino acids. Profiling relied on immunoSEQ multiplex PCR, and the TCRdb table lists in-frame clones only, not all of them. Of about 120,000 clones listed, 85% to 90% were seen once; the top ten hold roughly 6.3%. Whole-study results and caveats: It was confirmed in vitro that a few of the CMV-associated chains were specific for CMV antigens.

Concerning this clone itself: Its antigen is unknown.

The sequence was obtained from a woman aged 18-30 years in good health and CMV-seropositive. This chain joins TRBV28 and TRBJ1-2; D is uncertain. Sequences were obtained from PBMCs. CDR3 sequence (DNA): TGTGCCAGCAGTTTGGTCCTACGTGACTATGGCTACACCTTC. Amino acid sequence: CASSLVLRDYGYTF.